In this sample, the clone carrying this T cell receptor beta chain turned up many times. Trimming left V 0 bases short and J 4 bases short, with 9 bases between. CDR3 length: 14 amino acids. Germline CDR1 is SNHLY and CDR2 is FYNNEI. The data stem from a study of blood T cell repertoires in COVID-19. Study-wide context: Samples representing acute and convalescent COVID-19 were sourced from the United States, Italy and Spain.

Libraries were prepared by immunoSEQ multiplex PCR; TCRdb keeps only in-frame clonotypes and omits some of them. The table lists roughly 58,000 clones, more than 55% of them singletons. The sequence was collected from a woman aged 60-70 years who had been exposed to COVID-19. Sequencing used PBMCs or T cells enriched from blood (not recorded which). This chain joins TRBV2 and TRBJ1-2, with no clear D. The CDR3 sequence is CASSEALGSYGYTF. Written as DNA, the CDR3 is TGTGCCAGCAGTGAAGCGCTAGGATCCTATGGCTACACCTTC.